The 19 T cell receptor beta chains reported below all come from one sample, sequenced in a study of blood T cell repertoires in COVID-19. Clones were sequenced by immunoSEQ multiplex PCR, and TCRdb holds only the in-frame ones, with some missing. The data contain 170,000 or so clones, more than 70% of them singletons. The material sequenced was peripheral blood. The source of these receptors is a man aged 18 to 35 with active or convalescent COVID-19.

This sequence joins TRBV25-1 and TRBJ1-6; the D is unclear. The CDR3 is 13 amino acids. The germline V gene has CDR1 MGHDK and CDR2 SYGVNS. The V end was cut by 0 bases, the J end by 6 bases, with 3 bases between. In nucleotides, the CDR3 is TGTGCCAGCAGTGAATATAGTAATTCACCCCTCCACTTT. Translation: CASSEYSNSPLHF.

The chain uses TRBV19 and TRBJ2-2; D may be TRBD1 (6 bases). The CDR3 consists of 16 residues. V lost 6 bases to trimming and J lost 2 bases, with 16 bases between them. Germline V gene lookup returns CDR1 LNHDA and CDR2 SQIVND (reference sequence). This CDR3 reads CASRGHRVTNTGELFF. CDR3 bases: TGTGCCAGTAGGGGCCACAGGGTTACAAACACCGGGGAGCTGTTTTTT.

The chain combines TRBV5-4 with TRBJ2-7; the D gene is possibly TRBD2 (5 bases). This CDR3 is built from 13 residues. V was pared by 1 base and J by 2 bases, with 7 bases between. The V gene's germline CDR1 is SGHNT and CDR2 YYREEE (reference sequence). The CDR3 region is CASSLTGAYEQYF. DNA for the CDR3: TGTGCCAGCAGCTTGACCGGGGCCTACGAGCAGTACTTC.

The chain recombines TRBV29-1 with TRBJ2-5; D might be TRBD2 (6 bases). CDR1 SQVTM and CDR2 ANQGSEA come from the germline V gene. Between the trimmed V and J ends, which lost 4 bases and 3 bases, there was a span of 9 bases. The CDR3 runs 12 residues. The CDR3: CSVATSKETQYF. For the CDR3, the DNA is TGCAGCGTTGCGACTAGTAAAGAGACCCAGTACTTC.

V and J are TRBV7-2 and TRBJ2-7, with TRBD2 identical over 11 bases. CDR1 and CDR2 from the germline V gene are SGHTA and FQGNSA. CDR3 length: 15 amino acids. The J segment lost 1 base and the V segment lost 5 bases, leaving 4 bases of the junction unmatched. The CDR3 region has the DNA TGTGCCAGCAGCCTACTAGCGGGGGCGTCCTACGAGCAGTACTTC. This encodes CASSLLAGASYEQYF.

As to this clone: Other DNA sequences in this sample translate to the same CDR3. The chain couples TRBV5-6 to TRBJ2-1; D uncertain. The CDR3 extends over 13 amino acids. V was cut by 4 bases and J by 4 bases, with 9 bases left in between. Germline CDR1 reads SGHDT; CDR2 reads YYEEEE. DNA for the CDR3: TGTGCCAGCAGCCTTGACAATTACAATGAGCAGTTCTTC. Amino acid sequence: CASSLDNYNEQFF.

The chain employs TRBV19 and TRBJ2-7; tentative D call: TRBD2 (6 bases). The length of the CDR3 is 15 residues. Germline V CDR1 and CDR2: LNHDA, SQIVND (reference sequence). V lost 3 bases and J 0 bases, leaving 12 bases between the germline ends. This chain's CDR3 is CASSIGAGFSYEQYF. CDR3 nucleotides: TGTGCCAGTAGTATTGGGGCGGGGTTCTCCTACGAGCAGTACTTC.

V usage is TRBV10-3 and J usage is TRBJ1-6; D is perhaps TRBD1 (5 bases). The germline gives CDR1 ENHRY, CDR2 SYGVKD. CDR3 length equals 14 residues. Trimming took off 5 bases at V and 7 bases at J, with 12 bases between the two ends. The CDR3 bases are TGTGCCATCAGTACCAGGGTTGAGAATTCACCCCTCCACTTT. Translating it yields CAISTRVENSPLHF.

This clone occurred a few times. The rearrangement joins TRBV5-1 to TRBJ2-3; TRBD2 matches at 11 bases. CDR1 and CDR2 from the germline V gene are SGHRS and YFSETQ. The CDR3 covers 17 residues. J lost 2 bases, V lost 0 bases, and 5 bases had no gene match. CDR3 loop: CASSLGASGGPTDTQYF. As DNA, the CDR3 is TGCGCCAGCAGCTTGGGGGCTAGCGGGGGGCCCACAGATACGCAGTATTTT.

This clone was recorded once. The chain has TRBV7-8 and TRBJ2-7, with D unclear. The V end lost 0 bases, the J end lost 2 bases, and 5 bases lay between the germline ends. This CDR3 spans 13 amino acids. Germline values: CDR1 SGHVS, CDR2 FQNEAQ. The CDR3: CASSLAEPYEQYF. The CDR3 DNA follows: TGTGCCAGCAGCTTAGCAGAGCCCTACGAGCAGTACTTC.

This clone turned up a few times. V and J are TRBV28 and TRBJ1-6; no clear D gene. CDR1 and CDR2 (germline): MDHEN, SYDVKM. The CDR3 has 13 residues. V lost 4 bases, J lost 7 bases, and 8 bases lay in between. CDR3 protein: CASSYHTNSPLHF. The CDR3 DNA reads as TGTGCCAGCAGTTACCATACAAATTCACCCCTCCACTTT.

The rearrangement joins TRBV19 to TRBJ2-1, with 7 nucleotides matching TRBD2. Germline CDR1 reads LNHDA; CDR2 reads SQIVND (reference sequence). The CDR3 runs to 13 residues. V lost 10 bases and J lost 2; bases outside the gene matches: 5. For the CDR3, the DNA is TGTGCCACCAAGCGGGGCGCCTACAATGAGCAGTTCTTC. Its translation is CATKRGAYNEQFF.

The gene calls are TRBV24-1 and TRBJ1-2; D perhaps matches TRBD1 (6 bases). The germline gives CDR1 KGHDR, CDR2 SFDVKD. The CDR3 runs 15 residues. V lost 2 bases and J lost 4, with 13 bases in between. The CDR3, as DNA: TGTGCCACCAGTGATTGGGGGCAGTCCTTCTATGGCTACACCTTC. This sequence encodes CATSDWGQSFYGYTF.

This chain joins TRBV19 and TRBJ2-7; maybe TRBD2 (5 bases). CDR3 length equals 14 residues. Germline CDR1 reads LNHDA; CDR2 reads SQIVND (reference sequence). V was shortened by 1 base and J by 3 bases, with 10 bases between the two germline ends. The CDR3 DNA reads TGTGCCAGTAGTATAGGGCTAGCCGTCTACGAGCAGTACTTC. Encoded protein: CASSIGLAVYEQYF.

The V and J genes are TRBV6-5 and TRBJ2-7, with D possibly being TRBD1 (6 bases). CDR1 is MNHEY, CDR2 SVGAGI, per germline. The CDR3 loop spans 14 amino acids. Deletions cut 4 bases from V and 5 bases from J, with 15 bases between. The CDR3 region is CASSSLQGINEQYF. The DNA of the CDR3 is TGTGCCAGCAGTTCCCTACAGGGTATCAACGAGCAGTACTTC.

The chain has TRBV5-1 and TRBJ1-1; the match to TRBD1 covers 7 bases. From germline, CDR1 is SGHRS and CDR2 YFSETQ. Germline trimming cut 4 bases from V and 4 bases from J; bases unmatched to any gene: 4. The CDR3 covers 13 residues. The CDR3 loop reads CASSATGVTEAFF. The CDR3 DNA is TGCGCCAGCAGCGCAACAGGGGTCACTGAAGCTTTCTTT.

The V call is TRBV7-9, the J call TRBJ1-4; weak D call: TRBD1 (6 bases). The CDR3 has 14 amino acids. Trimming removed 7 bases from V and 4 bases from J, with 13 bases in between. The germline V gene has CDR1 SEHNR and CDR2 FQNEAQ (reference sequence). This CDR3 reads CASTMDSRNEKLFF. The DNA for the CDR3 is TGTGCCAGCACCATGGACAGTCGTAATGAAAAACTGTTTTTT.

The J gene is TRBJ2-1, the V gene TRBV5-5, with D perhaps matching TRBD1 (6 bases). Germline CDR1 is SGHKS and CDR2 is YYEKEE (reference sequence). Trimming removed 2 bases at V and 9 bases at J, with 12 bases between. The CDR3 extends over 13 amino acids. CDR3 in amino acids: CASSFVYRAEQFF. The CDR3 coding sequence is TGTGCCAGCAGCTTTGTCTACAGGGCTGAGCAGTTCTTC.

The rearrangement links TRBV4-3 to TRBJ2-1; possibly TRBD2 for D (5 bases). Germline lookup yields CDR1 LGHNA and CDR2 YSLEER. Trimming stripped 0 bases from V and 7 bases from J, with 13 bases between. The CDR3 totals 15 residues. The CDR3 here is CASSQDDPVANEQFF. In DNA form, the CDR3 reads TGCGCCAGCAGCCAAGACGACCCAGTAGCGAATGAGCAGTTCTTC.